This entry describes one T cell receptor beta chain. Its antigen specificity is not known. No qualities accompany the bases; no much larger clone lies one base away. The immunoSEQ Assay, a bias-controlled multiplex PCR, was used to amplify TCRbeta CDR3 regions from genomic DNA. On the study's bioinformatics: Nucleated cell counts per sample were estimated from amplification of reference gene primers within the assay. To quantify the absolute abundance of each unique TCRbeta CDR3 rearrangement, sequence reads were collapsed and filtered. For each sample, productive Simpson clonality was calculated as the square root of Simpson's diversity index across productive rearrangements. Entries here come from immuneACCESS through TCRdb and include only in-frame sequences with V and J called. Some clones fail to appear in such tables; in the studies checked, an unresolved V gene covers under half of the shortfall, and the cause of the remainder is unknown. That table gives V, J and clone size, and the DNA gave D and trimming. This sample lists tens of thousands of clones; 86% were detected once. Roughly 2% of the sample is in the top ten clones.

This sample was included in a study of blood T cell repertoires in COVID-19 (dated by TCRdb to about 2020). As for the study more broadly: Collaborator samples came from the United States, Italy and Spain and covered acute and convalescent phases of COVID-19. Nearly every sample came with metadata listing a de-identified subject ID, COVID-19 status, age in years and sex. The repertoires were released in a freely available public database intended as a resource for research on the immune response to SARS-CoV-2. HLA class I and class II types, where available, came from metadata supplied by the sample provider rather than from assay-based typing. Samples were obtained from the ongoing ImmuneRACE study (first 160 participants) and from 1,200 or so subjects provided by 6 global collaborators. The dataset comprised deeply sampled blood TCRbeta repertoires from subjects exposed to, actively infected with, or recovered from COVID-19. The material from the prospective study consisted of cDNA or gDNA derived from T cells, B-cell-depleted T cells, or PBMCs.

For this chain, trimming is 1 base at the V end and 5 bases at the J end, and the number of junction bases without a gene match is 11. The CDR3 runs 17 residues from the cysteine to the phenylalanine. Of the read, only the CDR3 DNA is kept; its 51 bases are in frame from base 1. The germline V gene (reference sequence) sets CDR1 to LNHNV and CDR2 to YYDKDF. Results and caveats for the whole study, not just this receptor: How much clinical and demographic metadata was included differed by source and by participant, and the metadata was provided uncurated.

Whole blood was collected in K2EDTA tubes by collaborating institutions according to the institutions' own protocols. Collaborator samples were shipped for TCRbeta analysis as frozen whole blood, isolated PBMCs, or DNA extracted from either sample type. Sequenced sample: peripheral blood. The sequence was collected from a young man with acute or convalescent COVID-19. The rearranged chain carries TRBV15 and TRBJ1-5, with 7 middle bases fitting TRBD1. The CDR3 protein sequence reads: CATSRAFGTAGDQPQHF. The DNA sequence follows: TGTGCCACCAGCAGAGCCTTCGGGACAGCCGGAGATCAGCCCCAGCATTTT.